This TCR beta chain was retrieved from a study of molecular identifiers for immune sequencing clone quantification. Whole-study context: In replicates, RNA from roughly 18,000 or 92,000 naive CD8 cells was split five ways, four sequenced.

V lost 4 bases, J lost 4 bases, and 12 bases lay in between. The CDR3 runs to 14 residues. Germline V gene sequence: CDR1 SGDLS, CDR2 YYNGEE. Sorting defined naive CD8 T cells as CD8+CD4-CCR7+CD45RA+. Previously described methods and listed TCR primers were used for bulk TCR libraries. TCRdb fed the PCR reads into MiXCR, producing one record per CDR3 protein. This table holds approximately 680,000 distinct CDR3 sequences, approximately 24% found once. This clonotype was counted a few times. The source of this sequence is a human donor in good health. Some libraries in this study had Jurkat cell RNA spiked in. V gene TRBV9 combines with J gene TRBJ2-1; D gene uncertain. Sequencing was done on a sample of naive CD8+ T cells from blood, with Jurkat cell RNA spiked in. Subset noted: FACS-sorted CD8+CD4-CCR7+CD45RA+ naive T cells. This CDR3 is CASSPTDGYNEQFF. The CDR3 nucleotides read TGTGCCAGCAGCCCAACGGACGGGTACAATGAGCAGTTCTTC. The full variable domain, its missing parts supplied by reference TRBV9 and TRBJ2-1, is DSGVTQTPKHLITATGQRVTLRCSPRSGDLSVYWYQQSLDQGLQFLIQYYNGEERAKGNILERFSAQQFPDLHSELNLSSLELGDSALYFCASSPTDGYNEQFFGPGTRLTVL.